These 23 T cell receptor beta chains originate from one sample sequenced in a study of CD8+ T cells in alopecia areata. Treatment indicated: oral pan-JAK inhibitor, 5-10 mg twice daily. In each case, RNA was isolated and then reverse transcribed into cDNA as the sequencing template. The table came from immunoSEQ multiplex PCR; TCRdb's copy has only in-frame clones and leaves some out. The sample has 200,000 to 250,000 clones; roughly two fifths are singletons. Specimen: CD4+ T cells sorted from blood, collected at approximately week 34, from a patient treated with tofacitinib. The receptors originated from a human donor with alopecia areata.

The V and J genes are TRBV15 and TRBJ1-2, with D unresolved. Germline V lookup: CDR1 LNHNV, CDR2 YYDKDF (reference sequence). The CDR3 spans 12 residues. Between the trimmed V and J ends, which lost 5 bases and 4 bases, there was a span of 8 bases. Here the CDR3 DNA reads TGTGCCACCAGCCAGGACGGCTATGGCTACACCTTC. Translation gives CATSQDGYGYTF.

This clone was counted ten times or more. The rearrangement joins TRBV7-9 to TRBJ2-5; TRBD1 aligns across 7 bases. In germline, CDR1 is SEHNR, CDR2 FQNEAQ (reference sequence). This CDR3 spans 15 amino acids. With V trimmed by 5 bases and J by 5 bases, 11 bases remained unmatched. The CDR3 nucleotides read TGTGCCAGCAGCGATACAGGGGTACGAGGGGAGACCCAGTACTTC. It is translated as CASSDTGVRGETQYF. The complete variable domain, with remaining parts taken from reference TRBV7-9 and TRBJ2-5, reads DTGVSQNPRHKITKRGQNVTFRCDPISEHNRLYWYRQTLGQGPEFLTYFQNEAQLEKSRLLSDRFSAERPKGSFSTLEIQRTEQGDSAMYLCASSDTGVRGETQYFGPGTRLLVL.

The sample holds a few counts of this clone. CDR3 sequence reads: CASSQDWAGETQYF. Written as DNA, the CDR3 is TGCGCCAGCAGCCAAGATTGGGCGGGAGAGACCCAGTACTTC. This sequence joins TRBV4-1 and TRBJ2-5, with D perhaps TRBD2 (5 bases). V dropped 0 bases and J dropped 4 bases, with 9 bases sitting between them. This CDR3 region has 14 residues. Germline V CDR1 and CDR2: MGHRA, YSYEKL.

The CDR3: CASSKRGVSQPQHF. Written as DNA, the CDR3 is TGTGCCAGCAGCAAAAGGGGGGTGAGTCAGCCCCAGCATTTT. The gene calls are TRBV6-5 and TRBJ1-5, with D perhaps TRBD1 (6 bases). There are 14 residues in the CDR3. V was shortened by 6 bases and J by 6 bases, with 15 bases between the two germline ends. CDR1 is MNHEY and CDR2 is SVGAGI in the germline V gene.

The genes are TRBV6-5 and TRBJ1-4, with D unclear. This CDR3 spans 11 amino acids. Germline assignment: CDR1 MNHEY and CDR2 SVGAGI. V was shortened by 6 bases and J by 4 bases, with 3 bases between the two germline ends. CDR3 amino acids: CASRRNEKLFF. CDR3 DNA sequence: TGTGCCAGCAGGCGTAATGAAAAACTGTTTTTT.

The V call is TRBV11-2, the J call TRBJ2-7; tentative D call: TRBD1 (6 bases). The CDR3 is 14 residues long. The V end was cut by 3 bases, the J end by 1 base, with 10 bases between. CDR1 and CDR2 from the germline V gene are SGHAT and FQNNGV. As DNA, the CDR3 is TGTGCCAGCAGCTTGGACACAGGGTCCTACGAGCAGTACTTC. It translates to CASSLDTGSYEQYF.

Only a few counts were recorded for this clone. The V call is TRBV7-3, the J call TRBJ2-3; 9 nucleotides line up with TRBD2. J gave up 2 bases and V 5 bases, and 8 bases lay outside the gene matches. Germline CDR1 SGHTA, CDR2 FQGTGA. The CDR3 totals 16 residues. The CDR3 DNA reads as TGTGCCAGCAGCCAAGGGGAGCGGGAGGCCACAGATACGCAGTATTTT. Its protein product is CASSQGEREATDTQYF.

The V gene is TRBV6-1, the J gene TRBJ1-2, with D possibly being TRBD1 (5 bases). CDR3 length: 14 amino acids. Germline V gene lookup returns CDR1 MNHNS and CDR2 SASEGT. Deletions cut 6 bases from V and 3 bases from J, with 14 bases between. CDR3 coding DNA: TGTGCCAGCAGAATCTTCGGCAGGGACTATGGCTACACCTTC. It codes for CASRIFGRDYGYTF.

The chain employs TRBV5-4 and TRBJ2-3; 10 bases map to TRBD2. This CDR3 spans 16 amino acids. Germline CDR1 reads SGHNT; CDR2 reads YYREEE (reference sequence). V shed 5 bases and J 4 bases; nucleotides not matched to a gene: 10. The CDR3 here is CASSSPGSGGADTQYF. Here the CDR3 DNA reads TGTGCCAGCAGTTCCCCTGGGAGCGGGGGGGCAGATACGCAGTATTTT.

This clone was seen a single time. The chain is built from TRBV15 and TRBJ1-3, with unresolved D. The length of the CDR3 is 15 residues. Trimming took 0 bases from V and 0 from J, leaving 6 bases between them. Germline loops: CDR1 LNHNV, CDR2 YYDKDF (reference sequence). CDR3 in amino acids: CATSRDRGSGNTIYF. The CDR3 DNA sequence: TGTGCCACCAGCAGAGATCGGGGCTCTGGAAACACCATATATTTT.

This chain's CDR3 is CASSPGQLNYGYTF. The CDR3, as DNA: TGCGCCAGCAGCCCGGGACAGCTCAACTATGGCTACACCTTC. This chain joins TRBV5-1 and TRBJ1-2; 7 nucleotides align to TRBD1. V shed 4 bases, J shed 2 bases, and the junction held 5 bases outside the gene matches. Looked up from germline, CDR1 is SGHRS and CDR2 is YFSETQ. The CDR3 has 14 residues.

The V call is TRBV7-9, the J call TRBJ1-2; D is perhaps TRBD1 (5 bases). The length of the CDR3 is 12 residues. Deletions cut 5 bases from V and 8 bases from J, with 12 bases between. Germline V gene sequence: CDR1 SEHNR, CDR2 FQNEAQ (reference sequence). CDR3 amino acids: CASSPRGEGYTF. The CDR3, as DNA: TGTGCCAGCAGCCCTAGGGGTGAGGGCTACACCTTC.

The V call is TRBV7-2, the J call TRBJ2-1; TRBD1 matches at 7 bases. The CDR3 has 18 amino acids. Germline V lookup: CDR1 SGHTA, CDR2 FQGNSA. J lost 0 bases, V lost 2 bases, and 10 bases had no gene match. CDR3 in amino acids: CASSLHQKDRSSYNEQFF. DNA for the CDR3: TGTGCCAGCAGCTTACATCAGAAGGACAGGAGCTCCTACAATGAGCAGTTCTTC.

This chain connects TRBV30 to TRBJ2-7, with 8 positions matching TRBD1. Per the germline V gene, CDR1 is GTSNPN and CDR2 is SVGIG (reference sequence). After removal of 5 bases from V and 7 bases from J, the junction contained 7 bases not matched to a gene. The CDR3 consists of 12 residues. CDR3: CAWLTGVKEQYF. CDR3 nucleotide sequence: TGTGCCTGGTTGACAGGGGTAAAAGAGCAGTACTTC.

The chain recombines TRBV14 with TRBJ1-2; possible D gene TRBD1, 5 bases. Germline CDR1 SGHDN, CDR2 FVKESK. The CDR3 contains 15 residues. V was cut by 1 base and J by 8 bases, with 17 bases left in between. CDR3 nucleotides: TGTGCCAGCAGCCAAGTCCCAGGGATAACGGACGGCTACACCTTC. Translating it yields CASSQVPGITDGYTF.

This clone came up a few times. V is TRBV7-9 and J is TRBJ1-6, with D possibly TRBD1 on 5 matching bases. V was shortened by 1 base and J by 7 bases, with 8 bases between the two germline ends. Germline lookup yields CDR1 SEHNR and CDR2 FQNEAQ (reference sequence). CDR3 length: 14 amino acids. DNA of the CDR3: TGTGCCAGCAGCTTAGACAGGAGCAATTCACCCCTCCACTTT. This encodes CASSLDRSNSPLHF.

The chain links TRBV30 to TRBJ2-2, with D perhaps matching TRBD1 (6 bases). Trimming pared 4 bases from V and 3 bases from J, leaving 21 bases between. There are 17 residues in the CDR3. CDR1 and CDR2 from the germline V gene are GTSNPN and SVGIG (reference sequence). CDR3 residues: CAWTGPDSQFDTGELFF. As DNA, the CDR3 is TGTGCCTGGACGGGCCCGGACAGCCAATTCGACACCGGGGAGCTGTTTTTT. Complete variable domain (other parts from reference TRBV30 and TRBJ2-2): SQTIHQWPATLVQPVGSPLSLECTVEGTSNPNLYWYRQAAGRGLQLLFYSVGIGQISSEVPQNLSASRPQDRQFILSSKKLLLSDSGFYLCAWTGPDSQFDTGELFFGEGSRLTVL.

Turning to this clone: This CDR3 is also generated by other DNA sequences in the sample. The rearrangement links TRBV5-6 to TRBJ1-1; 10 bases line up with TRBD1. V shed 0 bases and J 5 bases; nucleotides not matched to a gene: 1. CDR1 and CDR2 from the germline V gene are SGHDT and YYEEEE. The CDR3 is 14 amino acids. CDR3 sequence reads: CASSLGDRGTEAFF. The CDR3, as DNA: TGTGCCAGCAGCTTGGGGGACAGGGGAACTGAAGCTTTCTTT. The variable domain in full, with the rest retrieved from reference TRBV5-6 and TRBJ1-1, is DAGVTQSPTHLIKTRGQQVTLRCSPKSGHDTVSWYQQALGQGPQFIFQYYEEEERQRGNFPDRFSGHQFPNYSSELNVNALLLGDSALYLCASSLGDRGTEAFFGQGTRLTVV.

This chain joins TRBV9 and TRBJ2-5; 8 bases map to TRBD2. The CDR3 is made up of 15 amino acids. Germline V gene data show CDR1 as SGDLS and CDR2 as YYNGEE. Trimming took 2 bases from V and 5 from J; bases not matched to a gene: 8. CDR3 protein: CASSVGSGIRETQYF. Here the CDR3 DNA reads TGTGCCAGCAGCGTGGGTAGCGGGATACGGGAGACCCAGTACTTC.

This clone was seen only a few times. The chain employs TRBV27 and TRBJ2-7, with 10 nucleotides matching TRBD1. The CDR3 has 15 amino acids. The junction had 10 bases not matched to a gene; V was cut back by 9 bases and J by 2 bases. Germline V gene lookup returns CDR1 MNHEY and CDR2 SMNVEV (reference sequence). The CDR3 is CASRAKGQGTYEQYF. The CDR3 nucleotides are TGTGCCAGTCGAGCAAAGGGACAGGGGACCTACGAGCAGTACTTC.

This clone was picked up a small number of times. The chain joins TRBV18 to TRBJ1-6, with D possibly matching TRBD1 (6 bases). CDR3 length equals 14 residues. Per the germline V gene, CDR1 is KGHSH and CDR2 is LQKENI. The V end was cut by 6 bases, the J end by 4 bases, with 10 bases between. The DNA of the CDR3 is TGTGCCAGCTCGGTGGACAGTTATAATTCACCCCTCCACTTT. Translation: CASSVDSYNSPLHF.

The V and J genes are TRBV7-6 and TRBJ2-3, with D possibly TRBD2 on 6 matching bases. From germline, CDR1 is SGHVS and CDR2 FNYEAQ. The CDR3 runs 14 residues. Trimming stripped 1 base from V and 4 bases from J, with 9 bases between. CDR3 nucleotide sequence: TGTGCCAGCAGCTTAGAAGCGGGCGCAGATACGCAGTATTTT. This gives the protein CASSLEAGADTQYF.

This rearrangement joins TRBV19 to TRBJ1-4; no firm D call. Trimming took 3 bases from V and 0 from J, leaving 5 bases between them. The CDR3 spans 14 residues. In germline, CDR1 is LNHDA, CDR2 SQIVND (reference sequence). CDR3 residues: CASSMGTTNEKLFF. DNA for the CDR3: TGTGCCAGTAGTATGGGCACAACTAATGAAAAACTGTTTTTT.